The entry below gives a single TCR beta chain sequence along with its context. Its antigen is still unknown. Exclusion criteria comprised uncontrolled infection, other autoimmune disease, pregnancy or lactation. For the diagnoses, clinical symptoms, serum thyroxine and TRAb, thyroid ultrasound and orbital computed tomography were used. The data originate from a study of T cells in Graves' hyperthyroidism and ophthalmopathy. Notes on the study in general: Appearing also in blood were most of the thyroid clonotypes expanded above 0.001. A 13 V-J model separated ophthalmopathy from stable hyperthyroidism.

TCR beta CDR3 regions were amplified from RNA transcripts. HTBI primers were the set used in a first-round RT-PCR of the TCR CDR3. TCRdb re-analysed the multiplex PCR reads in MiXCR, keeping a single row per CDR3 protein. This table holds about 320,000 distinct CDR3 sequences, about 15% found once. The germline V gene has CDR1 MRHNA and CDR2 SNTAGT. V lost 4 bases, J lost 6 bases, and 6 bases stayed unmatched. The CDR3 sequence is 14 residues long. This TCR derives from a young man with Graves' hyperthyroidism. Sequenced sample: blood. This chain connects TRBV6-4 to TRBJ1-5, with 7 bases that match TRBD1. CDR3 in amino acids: CASSVQGGFQPQHF. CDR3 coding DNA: TGTGCCAGCAGTGTCCAGGGGGGATTTCAGCCCCAGCATTTT.